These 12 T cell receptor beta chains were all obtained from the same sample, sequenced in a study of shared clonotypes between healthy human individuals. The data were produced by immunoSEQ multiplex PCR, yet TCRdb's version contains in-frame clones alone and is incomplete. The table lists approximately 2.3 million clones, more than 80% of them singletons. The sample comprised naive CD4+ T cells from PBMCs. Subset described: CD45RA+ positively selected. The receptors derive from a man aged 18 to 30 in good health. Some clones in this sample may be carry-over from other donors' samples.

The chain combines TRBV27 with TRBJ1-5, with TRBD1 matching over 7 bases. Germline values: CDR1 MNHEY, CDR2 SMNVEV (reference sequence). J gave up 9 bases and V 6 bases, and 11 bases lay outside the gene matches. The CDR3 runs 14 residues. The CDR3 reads CASRGGDSTGPQHF. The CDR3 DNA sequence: TGTGCCAGCAGGGGGGGGGACAGCACAGGGCCCCAGCATTTT.

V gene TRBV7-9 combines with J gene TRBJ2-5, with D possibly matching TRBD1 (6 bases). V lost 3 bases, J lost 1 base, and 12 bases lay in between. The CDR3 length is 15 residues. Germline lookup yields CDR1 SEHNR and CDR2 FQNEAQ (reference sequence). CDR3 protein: CASSFPRGTQETQYF. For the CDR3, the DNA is TGTGCCAGCAGCTTTCCCAGGGGAACCCAAGAGACCCAGTACTTC.

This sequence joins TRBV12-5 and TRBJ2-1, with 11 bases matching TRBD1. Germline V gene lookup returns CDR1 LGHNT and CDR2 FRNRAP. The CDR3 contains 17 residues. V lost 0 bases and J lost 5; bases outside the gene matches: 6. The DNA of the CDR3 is TGTGCTAGTGGTTTGGTATCAGGGACAGGGGGTAACAATGAGCAGTTCTTC. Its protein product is CASGLVSGTGGNNEQFF.

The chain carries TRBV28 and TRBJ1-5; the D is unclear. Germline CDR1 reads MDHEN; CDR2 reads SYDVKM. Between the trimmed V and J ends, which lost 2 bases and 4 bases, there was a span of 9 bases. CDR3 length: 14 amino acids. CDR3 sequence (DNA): TGTGCCAGCAGTTTACGACCGAGAAATCAGCCCCAGCATTTT. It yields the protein CASSLRPRNQPQHF.

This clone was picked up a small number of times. This CDR3 reads CASSVAPGQMFF. CDR3 DNA: TGTGCCAGCAGTGTTGCGCCGGGACAGATGTTTTTT. The chain carries TRBV28 and TRBJ1-4, with 7 bases aligning to TRBD1. Germline lookup yields CDR1 MDHEN and CDR2 SYDVKM. Germline trimming cut 5 bases from V and 15 bases from J; bases unmatched to any gene: 9. The CDR3 is 12 residues long.

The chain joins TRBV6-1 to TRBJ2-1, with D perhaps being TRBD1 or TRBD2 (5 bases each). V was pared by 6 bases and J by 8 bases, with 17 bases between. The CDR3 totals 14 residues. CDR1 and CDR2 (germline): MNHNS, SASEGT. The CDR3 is CASRTGDDKDEQFF. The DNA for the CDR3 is TGTGCCAGCAGGACCGGGGACGACAAGGATGAGCAGTTCTTC.

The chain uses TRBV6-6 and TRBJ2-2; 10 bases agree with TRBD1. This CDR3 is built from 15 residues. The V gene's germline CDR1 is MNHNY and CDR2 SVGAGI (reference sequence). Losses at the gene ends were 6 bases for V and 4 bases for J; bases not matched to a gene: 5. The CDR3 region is CASSRTGGPTGELFF. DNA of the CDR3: TGTGCCAGCAGCAGGACAGGGGGTCCCACCGGGGAGCTGTTTTTT.

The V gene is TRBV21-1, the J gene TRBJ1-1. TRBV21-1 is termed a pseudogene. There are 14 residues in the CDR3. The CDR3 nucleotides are TGTGCCAGCAGCAAAGGGGAGGGAGGCACTGAAGCTTTCTTT. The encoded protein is CASSKGEGGTEAFF.

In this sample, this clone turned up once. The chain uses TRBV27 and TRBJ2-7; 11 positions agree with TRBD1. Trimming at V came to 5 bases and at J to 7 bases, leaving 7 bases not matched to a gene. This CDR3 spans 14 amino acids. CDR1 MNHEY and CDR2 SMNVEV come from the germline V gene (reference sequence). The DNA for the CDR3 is TGTGCCAGCAGTGGGTTGGACAGGGGGCTGGAGCAGTACTTC. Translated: CASSGLDRGLEQYF.

The DNA of the CDR3 is TGCGCCAGCAGCTTTGGACTAGCGGGAGGTGAAGATACGCAGTATTTT. It translates to CASSFGLAGGEDTQYF. V is TRBV5-1 and J is TRBJ2-3; TRBD2 aligns across 14 bases. Germline values: CDR1 SGHRS, CDR2 YFSETQ. The ends lost 2 bases at V and 5 bases at J; junction bases unmatched: 4. The CDR3 loop spans 16 amino acids.

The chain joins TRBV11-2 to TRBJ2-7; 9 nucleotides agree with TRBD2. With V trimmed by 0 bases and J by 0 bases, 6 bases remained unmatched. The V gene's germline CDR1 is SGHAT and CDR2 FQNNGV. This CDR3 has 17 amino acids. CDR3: CASSLDLGGRASYEQYF. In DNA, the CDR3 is TGTGCCAGCAGCTTAGATCTTGGCGGGAGGGCCTCCTACGAGCAGTACTTC.

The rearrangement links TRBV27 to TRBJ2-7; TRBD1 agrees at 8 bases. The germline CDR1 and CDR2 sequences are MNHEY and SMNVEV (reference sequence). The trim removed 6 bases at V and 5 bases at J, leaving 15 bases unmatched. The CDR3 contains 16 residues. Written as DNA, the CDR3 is TGTGCCAGCAGGTACAGTGCGTGGACAGGGTACAACGAGCAGTACTTC. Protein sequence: CASRYSAWTGYNEQYF.